The next 11 T cell receptor beta chains were all read from a single sample in a study of T cells in Graves' hyperthyroidism and ophthalmopathy. The TCR beta CDR3 regions underwent amplification using RNA transcripts as the source. Researchers ran a first-round RT-PCR on the TCR CDR3 using the HTBI primer set. MiXCR was run by TCRdb on the multiplex PCR reads, yielding one entry per CDR3 protein. The sample includes 200,000 to 250,000 distinct CDR3 sequences, about 15% of them seen just once. Sequencing was done on a sample of blood. These receptors all come from a woman between 18 and 29 years old with Graves' ophthalmopathy.

In its sample, this clonotype was seen a few times. The genes are TRBV10-2 and TRBJ2-7; D is undetermined. The CDR3 extends over 13 amino acids. The germline gives CDR1 WSHSY, CDR2 SAAADI. The V gene lost 3 bases and the J gene lost 3 bases, with 9 bases spanning the gap. The CDR3 DNA is TGCGCCAGCAGTGACCCAGCGCTCTACGAGCAGTACTTC. Translated, it gives CASSDPALYEQYF.

As for this clonotype: This may stem from a read error, because a much larger clone lies one nucleotide away. The chain combines TRBV5-1 with TRBJ2-7; D is ambiguous. This CDR3 is 14 amino acids long. Germline CDR1 reads SGHRS; CDR2 reads YFSETQ. This CDR3 reads CTSSFVPNTYEQYF. The CDR3 DNA reads TGCACCAGCAGCTTCGTACCGAACACCTACGAGCAGTACTTC.

This clonotype occurred many times. This chain uses TRBV5-1 with TRBJ2-1, with 8 bases that match TRBD2. CDR1 is SGHRS and CDR2 is YFSETQ in the germline V gene. J was trimmed by 4 bases and V by 0 bases; bases with no gene match: 6. CDR3 length equals 16 residues. The DNA for the CDR3 is TGCGCCAGCAGCTTGGGTTGGGTAGCGGGGTACAATGAGCAGTTCTTC. Protein product: CASSLGWVAGYNEQFF.

CDR3 sequence: CASSLGAGPFGGELFF. CDR3 nucleotides: TGTGCCAGCAGCTTAGGGGCGGGACCCTTCGGAGGGGAGCTGTTTTTT. V and J are TRBV7-8 and TRBJ2-2; D perhaps matches TRBD2 (6 bases). Trimming shortened V by 1 base and J by 8 bases, and 17 bases separated the two germline ends. CDR3 length: 16 amino acids. CDR1 and CDR2 (germline): SGHVS, FQNEAQ.

The chain is built from TRBV15 and TRBJ2-1; 7 bases are shared with TRBD1. This CDR3 region has 12 residues. The V and J ends lost 11 bases and 4 bases, in that order; junction bases with no gene match: 5. CDR1 and CDR2 from the germline V gene are LNHNV and YYDKDF (reference sequence). The CDR3 coding sequence is TGTGCCGGGTCGACAGGGTACAATGAGCAGTTCTTC. Translating it yields CAGSTGYNEQFF.

This clonotype came up many times. The V and J genes are TRBV28 and TRBJ2-2, with a possible D match to TRBD1 (5 bases). The V end was cut by 6 bases, the J end by 0 bases, with 11 bases between. Germline V gene data show CDR1 as MDHEN and CDR2 as SYDVKM. CDR3 size: 15 residues. The CDR3 DNA reads as TGTGCCAGCAGAAACAGGCACGCGAACACCGGGGAGCTGTTTTTT. This sequence encodes CASRNRHANTGELFF. The variable domain in full, with the rest retrieved from reference TRBV28 and TRBJ2-2, is DVKVTQSSRYLVKRTGEKVFLECVQDMDHENMFWYRQDPGLGLRLIYFSYDVKMKEKGDIPEGYSVSREKKERFSLILESASTNQTSMYLCASRNRHANTGELFFGEGSRLTVL.

This clonotype was found a few times. V is TRBV5-6 and J is TRBJ1-1; tentative D call: TRBD1 (5 bases). The CDR3 has 13 residues. Trimming removed 4 bases at V and 5 bases at J, with 12 bases between. Germline values: CDR1 SGHDT, CDR2 YYEEEE. The CDR3: CASSDLWGTEAFF. The DNA of the CDR3 is TGTGCCAGCAGCGACCTTTGGGGGACTGAAGCTTTCTTT.

This clonotype has a count of ten or more. The chain recombines TRBV7-2 with TRBJ1-1; unclear D gene. The V and J ends lost 6 bases and 3 bases respectively, with 5 bases between them. The CDR3 loop spans 11 amino acids. CDR1 SGHTA and CDR2 FQGNSA come from the germline V gene. CDR3 protein: CASRRDTEAFF. CDR3 nucleotides: TGTGCCAGCAGGCGGGACACTGAAGCTTTCTTT.

The rearrangement joins TRBV29-1 to TRBJ2-5; 13 nucleotides match TRBD2. This CDR3 spans 21 amino acids. Germline lookup yields CDR1 SQVTM and CDR2 ANQGSEA. Germline trimming cut 6 bases from V and 5 bases from J; bases unmatched to any gene: 27. This CDR3 reads CSVCLIGTSGKWSPPGETQYF. In DNA form, the CDR3 reads TGCAGCGTCTGTTTGATCGGGACTAGCGGGAAATGGTCCCCCCCAGGGGAGACCCAGTACTTC.

In this sample, this clonotype turned up many times. The rearrangement joins TRBV25-1 to TRBJ2-1, with 13 bases aligning to TRBD2. The CDR3 consists of 16 residues. CDR1 and CDR2 from the germline V gene are MGHDK and SYGVNS. Trimming removed 4 bases from V and 7 bases from J; junction bases left unmatched: 7. The CDR3, as DNA: TGTGCCAGCAGTGTCAGGACTAGCGGGAGTAGGAATGAGCAGTTCTTC. Translating gives CASSVRTSGSRNEQFF. Variable domain in full (rest from reference TRBV25-1 and TRBJ2-1): EADIYQTPRYLVIGTGKKITLECSQTMGHDKMYWYQQDPGMELHLIHYSYGVNSTEKGDLSSESTVSRIRTEHFPLTLESARPSHTSQYLCASSVRTSGSRNEQFFGPGTRLTVL.

There are many counts of this clonotype. This chain uses TRBV7-9 with TRBJ2-7; 8 bases align to TRBD2. CDR3 length: 13 residues. Germline CDR1 SEHNR, CDR2 FQNEAQ (reference sequence). V was pared by 3 bases and J by 6 bases, with 4 bases of the junction left unmatched. The chain's CDR3 is CASSLERESEQYF. The CDR3 coding sequence is TGTGCCAGCAGCTTGGAGCGGGAGAGCGAGCAGTACTTC.